Detailed here is one TCR beta chain. Time point noted: persistent/refractory GD, antithyroid drugs over 5 years with positive TRAb. PBMC-derived RNA was used for the TCR library. This sample was included in a study of regulatory T cells in long-lasting Graves disease. V shed 4 bases, J shed 3 bases, and the junction held 10 bases outside the gene matches. Germline V lookup: CDR1 MNHGY, CDR2 SVAAGI. This CDR3 spans 16 amino acids. HTBI primers from iRepertoire and Arm-PCR of CDR3 regions yielded the TCR beta libraries. TCRdb redid the calling of the multiplex PCR reads with MiXCR, one entry per CDR3 protein. This repertoire shows roughly 500,000 distinct CDR3 sequences, around 20% found once; its top ten account for over 7.5%.

J is TRBJ2-7 and V is TRBV6-9, with 9 bases identical to TRBD2. Sequenced here: peripheral blood mononuclear cells (PBMCs), sampled when the disease was refractory, from a patient treated with antithyroid drugs. This clonotype was obtained from a female donor with Graves disease. In nucleotides, the CDR3 is TGTGCCAGCAGTTCCCAAGGGACTAGCAGGAACTACGAGCAGTACTTC. This sequence encodes CASSSQGTSRNYEQYF.